Many counts were recorded for the clone carrying this TCR beta chain. Its antigen remains unidentified. In making TCR beta libraries, quantitative 5'-RACE with molecular barcodes was used. TCRdb processed the 5' RACE reads anew with MiXCR; each CDR3 protein has one entry. The sample records about 330,000 distinct CDR3 sequences, roughly 8% being singletons. The germline V gene has CDR1 SGHTA and CDR2 FQGNSA. There are 14 residues in the CDR3. V was pared by 7 bases and J by 0 bases, with 11 bases between. The sample is drawn from a study of CD8 T cells in ankylosing spondylitis. Study outcomes and limitations: A TCR beta motif made of fewer than ten highly homologous variants seemed typical of ankylosing spondylitis blood. Past studies reported some motif variants in reactive arthritis synovial fluid and blood. Reports say disease-linked clones showed up significantly more in matched ankylosing spondylitis synovial fluid.

V is TRBV7-2 and J is TRBJ2-3; maybe TRBD2 (6 bases). Sequenced material: blood, either unsorted or a sorted T cell fraction (not recorded which). The sequence derives from a male donor with ankylosing spondylitis. The CDR3 protein is CASTWDWSTDTQYF. The CDR3, as DNA: TGTGCCAGCACCTGGGACTGGAGCACAGATACGCAGTATTTT. Full variable domain (outside the CDR3, taken from reference TRBV7-2 and TRBJ2-3): GAGVSQSPSNKVTEKGKDVELRCDPISGHTALYWYRQSLGQGLEFLIYFQGNSAPDKSGLPSDRFSAERTGGSVSTLTIQRTQQEDSAVYLCASTWDWSTDTQYFGPGTRLTVL.